This entry lists 19 T cell receptor beta chains sequenced from one sample in a study of T cell responses to AZD1222 COVID-19 vaccine. TCRdb keeps only in-frame clones here, not all; method: immunoSEQ multiplex PCR. In the table there are some 280,000 clones, about 94% of which are singletons. Sequenced material: peripheral blood, taken 28 days after the second AZD1222 dose. The receptor set was obtained from an adult who received the AZD1222 COVID-19 vaccine.

This clone has just one count. The V and J genes are TRBV2 and TRBJ2-3, with TRBD2 matching 8 bases. CDR3 length: 15 amino acids. CDR1 is SNHLY, CDR2 FYNNEI, per germline. The V and J ends lost 6 bases and 6 bases, in that order; junction bases with no gene match: 11. The CDR3 DNA reads as TGTGCCAGCAGAGTGGCGGGGGGTCCTCCCGATACGCAGTATTTT. Translated: CASRVAGGPPDTQYF.

This clone was detected only once. The chain recombines TRBV28 with TRBJ1-1, with D possibly TRBD1 on 5 matching bases. Germline V CDR1 and CDR2: MDHEN, SYDVKM. The CDR3 has 17 amino acids. V dropped 6 bases and J dropped 4 bases, with 24 bases sitting between them. This chain's CDR3 is CASSPGTWREVSTEAFF. In DNA, the CDR3 is TGTGCCAGCAGCCCCGGGACCTGGAGGGAAGTGAGCACTGAAGCTTTCTTT.

The genes are TRBV28 and TRBJ2-7; 16 positions match TRBD2. Germline V gene data show CDR1 as MDHEN and CDR2 as SYDVKM. V gave up 7 bases and J gave up 0 bases; unmatched junction bases: 9. This CDR3 region has 18 residues. CDR3: CASTNGGLAGGSSYEQYF. CDR3 coding DNA: TGTGCCAGCACCAATGGGGGACTAGCGGGAGGGTCCTCCTACGAGCAGTACTTC.

This chain connects TRBV7-6 to TRBJ2-7; 10 bases match TRBD1. The CDR3 extends over 15 amino acids. Looked up from germline, CDR1 is SGHVS and CDR2 is FNYEAQ. The J segment lost 6 bases and the V segment lost 1 base, leaving 6 bases of the junction unmatched. In nucleotides, the CDR3 is TGTGCCAGCAGCTTAGAAGGGACAGGGGAGGGCGAGCAGTACTTC. Its translation: CASSLEGTGEGEQYF.

The J gene is TRBJ1-2, the V gene TRBV29-1; D not resolved. This CDR3 is built from 12 residues. Germline values: CDR1 SQVTM, CDR2 ANQGSEA. Trimming took 3 bases from V and 2 from J, leaving 7 bases between them. CDR3 region: CSVDRANYGYTF. Here the CDR3 DNA reads TGCAGCGTTGACCGGGCGAACTATGGCTACACCTTC.

This clone was counted a single time. CDR3 amino acids: CASSISGTGQYEQYF. The CDR3 coding sequence is TGCGCCAGCAGCATATCCGGGACAGGGCAGTACGAGCAGTACTTC. V gene TRBV5-1 combines with J gene TRBJ2-7; 9 nucleotides line up with TRBD1. The length of the CDR3 is 15 residues. V was pared by 4 bases and J by 4 bases, with 9 bases of the junction left unmatched. CDR1 and CDR2 (germline): SGHRS, YFSETQ.

This chain joins TRBV10-2 and TRBJ1-1; no reliable D call. The CDR3 consists of 13 residues. Germline CDR1 WSHSY, CDR2 SAAADI. The V end lost 2 bases, the J end lost 1 base, and 5 bases lay between the germline ends. DNA for the CDR3: TGCGCCAGCAGTGAGGTAAAGAACACTGAAGCTTTCTTT. It codes for CASSEVKNTEAFF.

The chain is built from TRBV5-4 and TRBJ1-1, with 7 bases that match TRBD1. Losses at the gene ends were 6 bases for V and 1 base for J; bases not matched to a gene: 15. Per the germline V gene, CDR1 is SGHNT and CDR2 is YYREEE (reference sequence). The CDR3 covers 17 residues. CDR3 sequence (DNA): TGTGCCAGCACCTCTCGGGACAGCCAATTTGAGAACACTGAAGCTTTCTTT. It specifies CASTSRDSQFENTEAFF. Variable domain in full (rest from reference TRBV5-4 and TRBJ1-1): ETGVTQSPTHLIKTRGQQVTLRCSSQSGHNTVSWYQQALGQGPQFIFQYYREEENGRGNFPPRFSGLQFPNYSSELNVNALELDDSALYLCASTSRDSQFENTEAFFGQGTRLTVV.

The J gene is TRBJ2-3, the V gene TRBV2, with 9 positions matching TRBD1. This CDR3 region has 15 residues. Germline CDR1 SNHLY, CDR2 FYNNEI. V lost 8 bases, J lost 2 bases, and 8 bases stayed unmatched. The CDR3 region is CASRGQGRTTDTQYF. CDR3 DNA sequence: TGTGCCAGCCGTGGACAGGGGCGTACCACAGATACGCAGTATTTT. Together with reference TRBV2 and TRBJ2-3, the CDR3 gives the full variable domain: EPEVTQTPSHQVTQMGQEVILRCVPISNHLYFYWYRQILGQKVEFLVSFYNNEISEKSEIFDDQFSVERPDGSNFTLKIRSTKLEDSAMYFCASRGQGRTTDTQYFGPGTRLTVL.

The chain links TRBV28 to TRBJ1-1, with D hard to call. The germline CDR1 and CDR2 sequences are MDHEN and SYDVKM. V was cut by 8 bases and J by 2 bases, with 24 bases left in between. The CDR3 runs 17 residues. Here the CDR3 reads CASGRLIRRYSNTEAFF. CDR3 nucleotide sequence: TGTGCCAGCGGTCGCCTAATCCGACGGTACAGCAACACTGAAGCTTTCTTT.

The chain combines TRBV7-6 with TRBJ2-2, with TRBD1 matching 8 bases. V lost 3 bases to trimming and J lost 3 bases; unmatched junction nucleotides: 3. Looked up from germline, CDR1 is SGHVS and CDR2 is FNYEAQ. The CDR3 contains 15 residues. CDR3 DNA: TGTGCCAGCAGCTTGGGGACAGGCTACACCGGGGAGCTGTTTTTT. Translated: CASSLGTGYTGELFF.

A few counts support this clone. V usage is TRBV30 and J usage is TRBJ1-1, with D tentatively TRBD1 (5 bases). The CDR3 spans 12 residues. Germline V gene data show CDR1 as GTSNPN and CDR2 as SVGIG (reference sequence). Trimming stripped 0 bases from V and 10 bases from J, with 12 bases between. The CDR3 coding sequence is TGTGCCTGGAGTGTATGGGGGGTCGGAGCTTTCTTT. This translates into CAWSVWGVGAFF.

The chain carries TRBV29-1 and TRBJ1-2; D is possibly TRBD1 (6 bases). The CDR3 length is 12 residues. V gave up 4 bases and J gave up 8 bases, with 14 bases separating them. In germline, CDR1 is SQVTM, CDR2 ANQGSEA. The CDR3 is CSVVAGAGGYTF. CDR3 coding DNA: TGCAGCGTTGTTGCGGGGGCGGGCGGCTACACCTTC.

The J gene is TRBJ1-1, the V gene TRBV2; the D gene is possibly TRBD1 (5 bases). Trimming left V 6 bases short and J 1 base short, with 12 bases between. The CDR3 extends over 14 amino acids. Germline CDR1 reads SNHLY; CDR2 reads FYNNEI. As DNA, the CDR3 is TGTGCCAGCAGAATCGGGACGGGGAACACTGAAGCTTTCTTT. Translating gives CASRIGTGNTEAFF.

A single count supports this clone. Written as DNA, the CDR3 is TGCGCCAGCAGCCTAGACCCGGAGAGGAACACTGAAGCTTTCTTT. Encoded protein: CASSLDPERNTEAFF. V gene TRBV5-1 combines with J gene TRBJ1-1, with unresolved D. V dropped 4 bases and J dropped 1 base, with 14 bases sitting between them. CDR1 is SGHRS, CDR2 YFSETQ, per germline. The CDR3 consists of 15 residues.

This clone came up once. The chain joins TRBV7-9 to TRBJ2-1, with D hard to call. The germline V gene encodes CDR1 SEHNR and CDR2 FQNEAQ (reference sequence). The CDR3 has 15 residues. V lost 1 base, J lost 4 bases, and 11 bases lay in between. DNA for the CDR3: TGTGCCAGCAGCTTAGTCGAGACAAAGTACAATGAGCAGTTCTTC. Translated, it gives CASSLVETKYNEQFF.

The V and J genes are TRBV19 and TRBJ1-2, with D unclear. This CDR3 is 15 amino acids long. V was shortened by 4 bases and J by 6 bases, with 18 bases between the two germline ends. CDR1 LNHDA and CDR2 SQIVND come from the germline V gene (reference sequence). This CDR3 is CASSTTRGRSNGYTF. CDR3 nucleotides: TGTGCCAGTAGTACCACCCGAGGTAGGAGTAATGGCTACACCTTC. Complete variable domain (other parts from reference TRBV19 and TRBJ1-2): DGGITQSPKYLFRKEGQNVTLSCEQNLNHDAMYWYRQDPGQGLRLIYYSQIVNDFQKGDIAEGYSVSREKKESFPLTVTSAQKNPTAFYLCASSTTRGRSNGYTFGSGTRLTVV.

The gene calls are TRBV11-2 and TRBJ1-6; 7 bases map to TRBD1. With 4 bases clipped from V and 0 bases from J, the junction kept 9 bases outside the gene matches. Germline lookup yields CDR1 SGHAT and CDR2 FQNNGV. This CDR3 has 18 residues. Here the CDR3 reads CASSSLRQGSSYNSPLHF. The CDR3 DNA reads as TGTGCCAGCAGCTCCCTTCGACAGGGCAGCTCCTATAATTCACCCCTCCACTTT.

This clone was seen a single time. The chain combines TRBV4-3 with TRBJ2-7; tentatively, D is TRBD1 (6 bases). CDR1 and CDR2 from the germline V gene are LGHNA and YSLEER. Deletions cut 2 bases from V and 5 bases from J, with 13 bases between. The CDR3 length is 14 residues. This CDR3 reads CASSQSTGGDEQYF. DNA for the CDR3: TGCGCCAGCAGCCAATCGACAGGCGGTGACGAGCAGTACTTC.